A single sample gave rise to the 8 T cell receptor beta chains below, sequenced in a study of shared clonotypes between healthy human individuals. CD8 cells classed as naive were CD45RO-negative and positively selected for CCR7, excluding terminally differentiated effector memory CD45RA+ cells. Assay used: immunoSEQ multiplex PCR; TCRdb lists only in-frame clones, some missing. In the table there are approximately 600,000 clones, 95% of which are singletons. Sequencing input: naive CD8+ T cells sorted from blood. The receptors originated from a woman in her 30s in good health.

The table lists this clone with a few counts. The gene calls are TRBV7-9 and TRBJ2-7; 13 bases line up with TRBD2. The CDR3 covers 17 residues. Germline CDR1 SEHNR, CDR2 FQNEAQ (reference sequence). Trimming at V came to 4 bases and at J to 5 bases, leaving 11 bases not matched to a gene. This CDR3 is CASSSRSGTSGTHEQYF. The DNA for the CDR3 is TGTGCCAGCAGCTCTCGTAGCGGGACTAGCGGGACCCACGAGCAGTACTTC.

The V and J genes are TRBV5-6 and TRBJ1-2, with TRBD1 matching 10 bases. Trimming at V came to 4 bases and at J to 4 bases, leaving 13 bases not matched to a gene. The length of the CDR3 is 17 residues. Germline loops: CDR1 SGHDT, CDR2 YYEEEE. The CDR3 DNA follows: TGTGCCAGCAGCACGGGGGGGACAGGGGCCTCCGGCTATGGCTACACCTTC. Encoded protein: CASSTGGTGASGYGYTF.

The V call is TRBV27, the J call TRBJ1-2, with D possibly TRBD1 on 5 matching bases. The germline V gene encodes CDR1 MNHEY and CDR2 SMNVEV (reference sequence). V lost 5 bases and J 2 bases, leaving 12 bases between the germline ends. The CDR3 contains 14 residues. DNA of the CDR3: TGTGCCAGCAGTCCCCCCAGGGCCAACTATGGCTACACCTTC. Protein sequence: CASSPPRANYGYTF.

The chain links TRBV28 to TRBJ2-7, with D unresolved. The CDR3 sequence is 14 residues long. Germline CDR1 and CDR2: MDHEN and SYDVKM. The V and J ends lost 3 bases and 2 bases respectively, with 11 bases between them. CDR3 sequence reads: CASSFGVGPYEQYF. CDR3 in DNA: TGTGCCAGCAGTTTTGGGGTGGGTCCCTACGAGCAGTACTTC.

The gene calls are TRBV28 and TRBJ2-7, with TRBD2 matching over 8 bases. Germline trimming cut 8 bases from V and 3 bases from J; bases unmatched to any gene: 9. Per germline, CDR1 MDHEN and CDR2 SYDVKM. The CDR3 has 14 amino acids. The CDR3 loop is CASAILAAHYEQYF. The CDR3 DNA sequence: TGTGCCAGCGCAATACTAGCGGCCCACTACGAGCAGTACTTC.

The chain joins TRBV6-1 to TRBJ2-7; D gene ambiguous. The V end was cut by 4 bases, the J end by 2 bases, with 12 bases between. The CDR3 consists of 14 residues. Germline lookup yields CDR1 MNHNS and CDR2 SASEGT. The CDR3 nucleotides read TGTGCCAGCAGTGGTGTCGAGATAACCTACGAGCAGTACTTC. This sequence encodes CASSGVEITYEQYF.

Here the CDR3 reads CASSVGLAGQAETQYF. DNA of the CDR3: TGTGCCAGCAGCGTAGGGCTAGCGGGCCAGGCGGAGACCCAGTACTTC. The V call is TRBV9, the J call TRBJ2-5, with 8 bases lining up with TRBD2. Trimming removed 0 bases from V and 5 bases from J; junction bases left unmatched: 9. The V gene's germline CDR1 is SGDLS and CDR2 YYNGEE. The CDR3 contains 16 residues.

The V gene is TRBV29-1, the J gene TRBJ2-3; D gene uncertain. This CDR3 region has 14 residues. Looked up from germline, CDR1 is SQVTM and CDR2 is ANQGSEA. Trimming left V 0 bases short and J 2 bases short, with 9 bases between. The CDR3 DNA reads as TGCAGCGTTGAAGAAGGTCGGGTCACAGATACGCAGTATTTT. Amino acids: CSVEEGRVTDTQYF.